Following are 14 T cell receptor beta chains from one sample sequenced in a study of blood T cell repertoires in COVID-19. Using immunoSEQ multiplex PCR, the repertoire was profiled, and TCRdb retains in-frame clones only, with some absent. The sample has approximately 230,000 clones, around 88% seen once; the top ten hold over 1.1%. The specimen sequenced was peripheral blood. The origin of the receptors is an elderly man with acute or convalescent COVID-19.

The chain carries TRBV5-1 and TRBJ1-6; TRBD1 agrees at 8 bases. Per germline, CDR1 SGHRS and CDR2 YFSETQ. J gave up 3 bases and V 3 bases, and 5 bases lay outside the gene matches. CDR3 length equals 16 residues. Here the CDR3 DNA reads TGCGCCAGCAGCTCAGACAGGGGTATCTATAATTCACCCCTCCACTTT. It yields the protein CASSSDRGIYNSPLHF. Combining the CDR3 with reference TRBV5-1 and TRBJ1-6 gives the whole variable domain KAGVTQTPRYLIKTRGQQVTLSCSPISGHRSVSWYQQTPGQGLQFLFEYFSETQRNKGNFPGRFSGRQFSNSRSEMNVSTLELGDSALYLCASSSDRGIYNSPLHFGNGTRLTVT.

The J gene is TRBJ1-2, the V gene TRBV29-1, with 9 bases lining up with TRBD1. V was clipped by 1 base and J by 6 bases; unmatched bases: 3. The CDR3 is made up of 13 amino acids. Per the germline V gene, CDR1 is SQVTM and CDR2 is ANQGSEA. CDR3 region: CSVEGTGGDGYTF. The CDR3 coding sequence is TGCAGCGTTGAAGGCACAGGGGGCGATGGCTACACCTTC.

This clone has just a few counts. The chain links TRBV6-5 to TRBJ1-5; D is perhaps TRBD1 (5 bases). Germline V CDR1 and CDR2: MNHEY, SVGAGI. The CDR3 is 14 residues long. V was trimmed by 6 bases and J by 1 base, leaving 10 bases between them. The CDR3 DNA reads TGTGCCAGCAGCGTGGACACCAGCAATCAGCCCCAGCATTTT. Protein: CASSVDTSNQPQHF.

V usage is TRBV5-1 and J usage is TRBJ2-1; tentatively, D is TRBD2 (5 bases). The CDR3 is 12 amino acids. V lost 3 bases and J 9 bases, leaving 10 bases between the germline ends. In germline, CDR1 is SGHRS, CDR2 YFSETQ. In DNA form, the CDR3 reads TGCGCCAGCAGCTGGCTAGCCGGTGAGCAGTTCTTC. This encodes CASSWLAGEQFF.

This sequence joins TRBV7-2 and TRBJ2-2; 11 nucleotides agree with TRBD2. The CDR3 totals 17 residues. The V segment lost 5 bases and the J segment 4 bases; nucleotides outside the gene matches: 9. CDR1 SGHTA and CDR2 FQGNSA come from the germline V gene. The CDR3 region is CASSHISGRASTGELFF. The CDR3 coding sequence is TGTGCCAGCAGCCACATTAGCGGGAGGGCCTCCACCGGGGAGCTGTTTTTT.

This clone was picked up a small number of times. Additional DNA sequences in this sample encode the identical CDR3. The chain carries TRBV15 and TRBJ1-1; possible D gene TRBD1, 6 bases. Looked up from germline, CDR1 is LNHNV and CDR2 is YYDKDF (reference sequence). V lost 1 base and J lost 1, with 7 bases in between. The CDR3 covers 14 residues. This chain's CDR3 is CATSRGGGNTEAFF. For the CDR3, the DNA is TGTGCCACCAGCAGAGGAGGGGGGAACACTGAAGCTTTCTTT.

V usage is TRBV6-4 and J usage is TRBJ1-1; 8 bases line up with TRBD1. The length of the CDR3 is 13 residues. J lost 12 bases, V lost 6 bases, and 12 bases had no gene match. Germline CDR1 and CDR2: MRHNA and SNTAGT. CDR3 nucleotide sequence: TGTGCCAGCAGCAAAACAGGGGGACAACAAACTTTCTTT. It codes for CASSKTGGQQTFF.

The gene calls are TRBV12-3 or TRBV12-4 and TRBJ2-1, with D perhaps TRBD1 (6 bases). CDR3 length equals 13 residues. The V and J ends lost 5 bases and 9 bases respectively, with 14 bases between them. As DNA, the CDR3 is TGTGCCAGCAGTCGGACAGAGTCGGGTGAGCAGTTCTTC. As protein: CASSRTESGEQFF.

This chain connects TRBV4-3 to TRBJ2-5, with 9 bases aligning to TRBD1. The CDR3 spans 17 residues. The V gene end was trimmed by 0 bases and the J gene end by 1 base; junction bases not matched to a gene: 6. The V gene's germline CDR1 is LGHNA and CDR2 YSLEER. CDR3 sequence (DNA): TGCGCCAGCAGCCAAGATCAGGCGACAGGGGGCCAAGAGACCCAGTACTTC. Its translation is CASSQDQATGGQETQYF.

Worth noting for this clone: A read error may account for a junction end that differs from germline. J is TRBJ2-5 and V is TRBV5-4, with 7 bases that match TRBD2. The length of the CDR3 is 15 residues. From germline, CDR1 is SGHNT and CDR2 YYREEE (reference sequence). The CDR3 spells CASSSQKGLQESQYF. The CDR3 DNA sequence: TGTGCCAGCAGCTCACAAAAGGGACTACAAGAGTCCCAGTACTTC.

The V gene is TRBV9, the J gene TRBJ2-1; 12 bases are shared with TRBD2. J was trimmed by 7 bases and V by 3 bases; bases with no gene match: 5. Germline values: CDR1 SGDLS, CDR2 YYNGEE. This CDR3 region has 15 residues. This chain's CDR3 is CASSAGLAGWNEQFF. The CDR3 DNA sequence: TGTGCCAGCAGCGCTGGACTAGCGGGGTGGAATGAGCAGTTCTTC.

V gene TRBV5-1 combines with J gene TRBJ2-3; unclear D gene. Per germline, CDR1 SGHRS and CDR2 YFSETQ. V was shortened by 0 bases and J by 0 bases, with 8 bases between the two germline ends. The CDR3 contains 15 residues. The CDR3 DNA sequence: TGCGCCAGCAGCTTGGATCTGGCTAGCACAGATACGCAGTATTTT. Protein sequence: CASSLDLASTDTQYF.

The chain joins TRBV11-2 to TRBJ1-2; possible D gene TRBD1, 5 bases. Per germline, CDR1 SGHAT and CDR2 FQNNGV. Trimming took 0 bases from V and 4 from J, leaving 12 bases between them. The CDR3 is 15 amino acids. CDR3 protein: CASSLDLRGGYGYTF. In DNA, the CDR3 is TGTGCCAGCAGCTTAGATCTAAGGGGTGGCTATGGCTACACCTTC.

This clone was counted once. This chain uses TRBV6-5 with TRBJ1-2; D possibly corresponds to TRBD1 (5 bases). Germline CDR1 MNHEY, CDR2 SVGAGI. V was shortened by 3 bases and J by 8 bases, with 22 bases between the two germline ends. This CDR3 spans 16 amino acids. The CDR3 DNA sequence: TGTGCCAGCAGTTATCGTAACCCCCCGCAGGGAAAGGGCTACACCTTC. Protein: CASSYRNPPQGKGYTF.